This T cell receptor beta chain came from a study of OX40 agonist ivuxolimab in advanced cancers. Study in general: Every 2 weeks, ivuxolimab was infused into the patients intravenously at between 0.01 and 10 mg/kg. Three patients showed partial responses: one hepatocellular carcinoma and two cutaneous melanoma cases. Whole-study results and caveats: It was not determined which antigens were specifically recognized by the peripheral T cells that had undergone clonal expansion.

Profiling relied on immunoSEQ multiplex PCR, and the TCRdb table lists in-frame clones only, not all of them. The sample consists of around 130,000 clones, just under 95% of them appearing once. V was pared by 0 bases and J by 4 bases, with 7 bases of the junction left unmatched. The CDR3 length is 16 residues. Germline loops: CDR1 SGHNT, CDR2 YYREEE (reference sequence). Points on this clone: Its matching antigen is unknown.

This receptor was taken from an adult with an advanced solid tumor such as melanoma, head and neck, liver or kidney cancer. The source was CD4+ or CD8+ T cells sorted from blood, collected in a trial of the OX40 agonist ivuxolimab. This chain joins TRBV5-4 and TRBJ1-1; 9 nucleotides match TRBD1. The CDR3 DNA follows: TGTGCCAGCAGCTTGGGTGGGACAGGGAGGCGCACTGAAGCTTTCTTT. Its translation: CASSLGGTGRRTEAFF. The full variable domain, with the rest looked up from reference TRBV5-4 and TRBJ1-1, is ETGVTQSPTHLIKTRGQQVTLRCSSQSGHNTVSWYQQALGQGPQFIFQYYREEENGRGNFPPRFSGLQFPNYSSELNVNALELDDSALYLCASSLGGTGRRTEAFFGQGTRLTVV.